The TCR beta chain under discussion was sequenced for a study of T cells in Graves' hyperthyroidism and ophthalmopathy. The sample holds many counts of this clonotype. The length of the CDR3 is 13 residues. Trimming cost V 5 bases and J 6 bases; bases outside gene matches: 6. Germline CDR1 and CDR2: MDHEN and SYDVKM. Diagnostic decisions used clinical symptoms, serum thyroxine and TRAb, thyroid ultrasound and orbital computed tomography. Researchers took RNA transcripts and amplified the TCR beta CDR3 regions from them. A first-round RT-PCR of the TCR CDR3 used the HTBI primer set. TCRdb used MiXCR to reprocess the multiplex PCR reads, holding one entry per CDR3 protein. This sample has over 250,000 distinct CDR3 sequences; 25% to 30% occur once, and the top ten carry around 30%.

The J gene is TRBJ1-1, the V gene TRBV28; TRBD1 agrees at 7 bases. The sequence was collected from a man aged 40-49 years with Graves' hyperthyroidism that later progressed to Graves' ophthalmopathy. Material for sequencing was blood. The CDR3 spells CASSDRDRAEAFF. DNA for the CDR3: TGTGCCAGCAGTGACAGGGATCGGGCTGAAGCTTTCTTT.